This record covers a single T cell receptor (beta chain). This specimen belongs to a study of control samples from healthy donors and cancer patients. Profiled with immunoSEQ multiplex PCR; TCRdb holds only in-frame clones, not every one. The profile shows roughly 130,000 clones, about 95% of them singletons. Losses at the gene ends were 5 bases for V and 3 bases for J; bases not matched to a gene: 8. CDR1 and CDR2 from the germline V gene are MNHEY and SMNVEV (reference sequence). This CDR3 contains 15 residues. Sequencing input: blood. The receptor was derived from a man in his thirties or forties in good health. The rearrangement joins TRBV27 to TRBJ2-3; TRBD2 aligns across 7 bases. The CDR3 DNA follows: TGTGCCAGCAGTCCCCTGGGCGGGGGAACAGATACGCAGTATTTT. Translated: CASSPLGGGTDTQYF.